This is a list of T cell receptor beta chains from one sample in a study of cytomegalovirus exposure and HLA in healthy donors. Using immunoSEQ multiplex PCR, the repertoire was profiled, and TCRdb retains in-frame clones only, with some absent. The table includes around 100,000 clones, over 65% detected once. Sequenced: PBMCs. These receptors all stem from a woman aged 25 to 39 in good health and CMV-seropositive. Each CDR3 is given with its conserved first and last residue. The D gene is left open where the match is weak. Not every row has a clone size; where given, it reads once, few, many or a size class.

d_gene: .
v_gene: TRBV6-6
j_gene: TRBJ2-2
abundance: .
CDR3aa: CASLELRNTGELFF
CDR3nt: TGTGCCAGCCTAGAGCTGAGGAACACCGGGGAGCTGTTTTTT

d_gene: TRBD2
v_gene: TRBV14
j_gene: TRBJ2-1
abundance: few
CDR3aa: CASSKAQGVRTSGSWDYNEQFF
CDR3nt: TGTGCCAGCAGCAAAGCACAGGGGGTTCGGACTAGCGGGAGTTGGGACTACAATGAGCAGTTCTTC

d_gene: .
v_gene: TRBV23-1
j_gene: TRBJ1-1
abundance: .
CDR3aa: CASSRTCRGNTEAFF
CDR3nt: TGCGCCAGCAGTCGCACCTGCCGGGGGAACACTGAAGCTTTCTTT

d_gene: TRBD1
v_gene: TRBV11-2
j_gene: TRBJ1-1
abundance: .
CDR3aa: CASRRTGGSTEAFF
CDR3nt: TGTGCCAGCAGACGGACAGGGGGAAGCACTGAAGCTTTCTTT

d_gene: TRBD1
v_gene: TRBV7-6
j_gene: TRBJ1-1
abundance: .
CDR3aa: CASSIGQGRTEAFF
CDR3nt: TGTGCCAGCAGCATCGGACAGGGTAGAACTGAAGCTTTCTTT

d_gene: TRBD1
v_gene: TRBV19
j_gene: TRBJ2-7
abundance: .
CDR3aa: CASSIGTDGSYEQYF
CDR3nt: TGTGCCAGTAGTATCGGGACAGATGGGTCCTACGAGCAGTACTTC

d_gene: TRBD1
v_gene: TRBV5-1
j_gene: TRBJ1-1
abundance: once
CDR3aa: CASHPTGAGTEAFF
CDR3nt: TGCGCCAGCCACCCGACAGGGGCAGGCACTGAAGCTTTCTTT

d_gene: TRBD1
v_gene: TRBV5-1
j_gene: TRBJ1-1
abundance: .
CDR3aa: CASSVGTVNTEAFF
CDR3nt: TGCGCCAGCAGCGTCGGGACAGTGAACACTGAAGCTTTCTTT

d_gene: .
v_gene: TRBV6-5
j_gene: TRBJ2-5
abundance: .
CDR3aa: CASNPPGVGGETQYF
CDR3nt: TGTGCCAGCAACCCACCAGGGGTAGGGGGTGAGACCCAGTACTTC

d_gene: .
v_gene: TRBV30
j_gene: TRBJ1-3
abundance: .
CDR3aa: CAWSKQTRSGNTIYF
CDR3nt: TGTGCCTGGAGTAAACAGACCCGCTCTGGAAACACCATATATTTT

d_gene: .
v_gene: TRBV19
j_gene: TRBJ2-5
abundance: once
CDR3aa: CASSFEGQETQYF
CDR3nt: TGTGCCAGTAGTTTCGAGGGACAAGAGACCCAGTACTTC

d_gene: TRBD1
v_gene: TRBV4-1
j_gene: TRBJ1-1
abundance: once
CDR3aa: CASSQVLRTGIHEAFF
CDR3nt: TGCGCCAGCAGCCAAGTCTTGCGGACAGGGATTCATGAAGCTTTCTTT

d_gene: TRBD2
v_gene: TRBV4-2
j_gene: TRBJ2-3
abundance: once
CDR3aa: CASSQYLQREGTDTQYF
CDR3nt: TGTGCCAGCAGCCAATATTTACAGCGGGAGGGCACAGATACGCAGTATTTT

d_gene: .
v_gene: TRBV2
j_gene: TRBJ2-7
abundance: few
CDR3aa: CSCKEEAAYEQYF
CDR3nt: TGTTCCTGCAAGGAGGAGGCGGCATACGAGCAGTACTTC

d_gene: .
v_gene: TRBV11-3
j_gene: TRBJ1-2
abundance: .
CDR3aa: CASSSDYRGYTF
CDR3nt: TGTGCCAGCAGCTCCGATTACAGGGGCTACACCTTC

d_gene: .
v_gene: TRBV25-1
j_gene: TRBJ2-2
abundance: .
CDR3aa: CASSELGAGTGELFF
CDR3nt: TGTGCCAGCAGTGAACTGGGGGCAGGGACCGGGGAGCTGTTTTTT

d_gene: TRBD1
v_gene: TRBV5-4
j_gene: TRBJ2-7
abundance: .
CDR3aa: CASSSRQGPFNEQYF
CDR3nt: TGTGCCAGCAGCTCCCGACAGGGCCCCTTCAACGAGCAGTACTTC

d_gene: TRBD2
v_gene: TRBV30
j_gene: TRBJ2-1
abundance: .
CDR3aa: CAWGTSGGALIDEQFF
CDR3nt: TGTGCCTGGGGGACTAGCGGGGGAGCGTTAATCGATGAGCAGTTCTTC